Presented here are 3 T cell receptor beta chains from one specimen sequenced in a study of persistence of HIV-infected CD4 T cells. No antigen is known for these receptors. Anti-CD3/anti-CD28 beads served as a nonspecific positive control stimulus. CD4+ T cells upregulating both CD40 ligand and CD69 were sorted as responding cells. The immunoSEQ assay was version 4, run in survey mode. Profiling relied on immunoSEQ multiplex PCR, and the TCRdb table lists in-frame clones only, not all of them. The sample consists of roughly 48,000 clones, around 90% of them appearing once. Sequencing used CD4+ T cells sorted from PBMCs after approximately 19-hour stimulation, obtained from a patient who received antiretroviral therapy. Receptor source: an adult woman with HIV who was CMV-seropositive.

There are a few counts of this clone. This chain links TRBV5-1 with TRBJ1-4; D not certain. This CDR3 is 15 amino acids long. V was pared by 0 bases and J by 8 bases, with 14 bases between. Germline CDR1 is SGHRS and CDR2 is YFSETQ. This CDR3 is CASSLAGYSGEKLFF. The CDR3 DNA follows: TGCGCCAGCAGCTTGGCCGGATACTCCGGGGAAAAACTGTTTTTT.

The rearrangement links TRBV5-4 to TRBJ1-3; weak D call: TRBD1 (6 bases). This CDR3 has 15 residues. In germline, CDR1 is SGHNT, CDR2 YYREEE (reference sequence). V was shortened by 4 bases and J by 0 bases, with 11 bases between the two germline ends. The CDR3 coding sequence is TGTGCCAGCAGCCGGGGGCAGTCCTCTGGAAACACCATATATTTT. Protein sequence: CASSRGQSSGNTIYF.

The chain joins TRBV15 to TRBJ1-2, with TRBD1 identical over 7 bases. The CDR3 consists of 14 residues. Germline assignment: CDR1 LNHNV and CDR2 YYDKDF (reference sequence). V gave up 0 bases and J gave up 4 bases; unmatched junction bases: 2. The chain's CDR3 is CATSRDSGGYGYTF. The CDR3 DNA follows: TGTGCCACCAGCAGAGATTCAGGGGGCTATGGCTACACCTTC. The full variable domain, completed using reference TRBV15 and TRBJ1-2, is DAMVIQNPRYQVTQFGKPVTLSCSQTLNHNVMYWYQQKSSQAPKLLFHYYDKDFNNEADTPDNFQSRRPNTSFCFLDIRSPGLGDTAMYLCATSRDSGGYGYTFGSGTRLTVV.